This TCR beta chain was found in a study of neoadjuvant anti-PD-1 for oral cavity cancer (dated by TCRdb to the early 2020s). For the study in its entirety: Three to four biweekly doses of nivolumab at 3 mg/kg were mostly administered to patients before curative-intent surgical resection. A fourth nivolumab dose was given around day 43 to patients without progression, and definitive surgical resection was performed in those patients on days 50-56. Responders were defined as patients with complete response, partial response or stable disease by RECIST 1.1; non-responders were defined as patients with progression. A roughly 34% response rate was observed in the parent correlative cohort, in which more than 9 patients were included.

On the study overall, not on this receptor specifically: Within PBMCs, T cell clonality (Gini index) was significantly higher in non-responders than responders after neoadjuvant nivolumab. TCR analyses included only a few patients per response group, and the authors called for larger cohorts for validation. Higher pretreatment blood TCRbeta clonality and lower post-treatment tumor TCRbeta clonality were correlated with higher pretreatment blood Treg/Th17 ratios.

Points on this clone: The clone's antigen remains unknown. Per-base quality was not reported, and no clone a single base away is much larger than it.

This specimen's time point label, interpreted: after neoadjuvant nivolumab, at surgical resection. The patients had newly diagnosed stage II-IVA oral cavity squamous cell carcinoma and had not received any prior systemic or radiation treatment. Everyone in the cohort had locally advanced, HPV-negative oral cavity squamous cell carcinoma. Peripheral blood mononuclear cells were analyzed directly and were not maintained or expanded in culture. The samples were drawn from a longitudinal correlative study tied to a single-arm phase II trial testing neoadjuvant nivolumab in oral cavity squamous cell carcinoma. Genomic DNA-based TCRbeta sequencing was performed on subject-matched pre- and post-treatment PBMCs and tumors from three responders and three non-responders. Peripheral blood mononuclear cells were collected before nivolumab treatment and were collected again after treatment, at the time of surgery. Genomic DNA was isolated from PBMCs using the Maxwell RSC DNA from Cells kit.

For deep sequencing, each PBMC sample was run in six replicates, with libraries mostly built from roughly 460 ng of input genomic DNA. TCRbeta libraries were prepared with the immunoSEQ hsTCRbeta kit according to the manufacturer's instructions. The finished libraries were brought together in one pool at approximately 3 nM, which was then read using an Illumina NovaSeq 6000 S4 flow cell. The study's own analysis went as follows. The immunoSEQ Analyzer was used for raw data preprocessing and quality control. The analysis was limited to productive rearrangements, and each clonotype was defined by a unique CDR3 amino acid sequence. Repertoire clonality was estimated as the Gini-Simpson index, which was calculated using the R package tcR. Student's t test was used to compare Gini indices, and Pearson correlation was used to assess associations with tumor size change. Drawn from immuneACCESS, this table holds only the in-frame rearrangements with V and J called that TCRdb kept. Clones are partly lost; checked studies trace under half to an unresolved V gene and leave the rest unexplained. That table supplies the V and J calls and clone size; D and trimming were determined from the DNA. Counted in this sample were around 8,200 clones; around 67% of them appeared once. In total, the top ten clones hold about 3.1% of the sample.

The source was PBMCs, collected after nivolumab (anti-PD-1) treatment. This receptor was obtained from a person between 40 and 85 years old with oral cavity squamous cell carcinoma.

The CDR3 reads as follows: CASSRGLANTGELFF. The sequenced DNA is TGTGCCAGCAGTAGGGGGCTCGCGAACACCGGGGAGCTGTTTTTT. The chain uses TRBV28 and TRBJ2-2; 7 bases in between match TRBD1. CDR1 and CDR2 are drawn from the germline V gene: MDHEN, SYDVKM. The CDR3 numbers 15 residues from cysteine through phenylalanine. The DNA shown is the 45-base CDR3, in frame from base 1. Trimming leaves V shorter by 5 bases and J shorter by 0 bases, with the junction holding 3 bases beyond the gene matches.